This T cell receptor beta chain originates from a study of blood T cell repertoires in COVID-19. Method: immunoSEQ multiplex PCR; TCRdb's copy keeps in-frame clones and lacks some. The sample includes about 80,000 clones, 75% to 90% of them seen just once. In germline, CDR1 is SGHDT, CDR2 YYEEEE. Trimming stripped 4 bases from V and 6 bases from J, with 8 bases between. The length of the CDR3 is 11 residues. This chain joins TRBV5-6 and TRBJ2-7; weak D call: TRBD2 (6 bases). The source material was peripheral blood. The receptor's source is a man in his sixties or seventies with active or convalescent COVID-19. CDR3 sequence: CASSGGAEQYF. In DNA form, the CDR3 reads TGTGCCAGCAGCGGAGGGGCCGAGCAGTACTTC.